These T cell receptor beta chains were read from a single sample in a study of OX40 agonist ivuxolimab in advanced cancers. Here immunoSEQ multiplex PCR was the method, and the copy in TCRdb shows in-frame clones only, minus some. In the table there are approximately 58,000 clones, roughly 81% of which are singletons. The starting material was CD4+ or CD8+ T cells sorted from blood, obtained in a trial of the OX40 agonist ivuxolimab. The origin of the receptors is an adult with an advanced solid tumor such as melanoma, head and neck, liver or kidney cancer. Each CDR3 is given with its conserved first and last residue. The D gene is left open where the match is weak. Expanded clones get a size class; other rows say once, few or many, or leave the size out.

clone size	V gene	J gene	D gene	CDR3 DNA	CDR3 protein
once	TRBV4-1	TRBJ2-7	TRBD1	TGCGCCAGCAGCCAAGTAAGAGGACAGGGGGCTAACGAGCAGTACTTC	CASSQVRGQGANEQYF
-	TRBV6-5	TRBJ2-7	-	TGTGCCAGCGGGCGGAACGCCTACGAGCAGTACTTC	CASGRNAYEQYF
-	TRBV7-8	TRBJ1-4	TRBD1	TGTGCCAGCAGCATCCGACAGGGGGGGAATGAAAAACTGTTTTTT	CASSIRQGGNEKLFF
-	TRBV25-1	TRBJ2-2	-	TGTGCCAGCAGTGACGGCGGGGAGCTGTTTTTT	CASSDGGELFF
-	TRBV5-6	TRBJ2-7	-	TGTGCCAGCAGCCTGCAGGTGGACGAACAGTACTTC	CASSLQVDEQYF
-	TRBV7-8	TRBJ1-3	-	TGTGCCAGCAGTCCCGGGTACTCTGGAAACACCATATATTTT	CASSPGYSGNTIYF
few	TRBV2	TRBJ2-7	-	TGTGCCAGCAGTGGACGCCTGAGCTCCTACGAGCAGTACTTC	CASSGRLSSYEQYF
once	TRBV5-4	TRBJ2-1	TRBD2	TGTGCCAGCAGCTCGTCCCGGACTAGCGGGGAGGATGAGCAGTTCTTC	CASSSSRTSGEDEQFF
few	TRBV21-1	TRBJ1-5	-	TGTGCCAGCAGCACCCCATTCGGGCGAAATCAGCCCCAGCATTTT	CASSTPFGRNQPQHF
-	TRBV28	TRBJ1-2	-	TGTGCCAGCAGTCCCGACGCCCGCGGCTACACCTTC	CASSPDARGYTF
-	TRBV5-1	TRBJ2-5	-	TGCGCCAGCAGCTTGCTCGAGACCCAGTACTTC	CASSLLETQYF
-	TRBV19	TRBJ2-3	-	TGTGCCAGTAGTATAGAAGGAGGGGGGGGAGATACGCAGTATTTT	CASSIEGGGGDTQYF
-	TRBV5-1	TRBJ2-5	TRBD2	TGCGCCAGCAGCTCCGGACTAGTTTCTGGCGGAGAGACCCAGTACTTC	CASSSGLVSGGETQYF